Listed below are T cell receptor beta chains from one sample, sequenced in a study of cytomegalovirus exposure and HLA in healthy donors. Clones were read by immunoSEQ multiplex PCR, and TCRdb kept only the in-frame ones, dropping some. The top ten hold 5% to 6.5% of the sample, which has roughly 100,000 clones, 83% seen once. Sequenced material: PBMCs. All receptors derive from a man younger than 35 in good health and CMV-seronegative. The CDR3 runs from the conserved cysteine through the conserved F or W. D genes are given only for firm matches. Some rows have no size entry. The others give once, few or many, or a class for an expanded clone.

D: TRBD1; V: TRBV2; size: NA; J: TRBJ1-1; DNA: TGTGCCAGCAGTCCTCAGGGGGCAATGAACACTGAAGCTTTCTTT; CDR3: CASSPQGAMNTEAFF
D: TRBD1; V: TRBV6-5; size: NA; J: TRBJ1-2; DNA: TGTGCCAGCAGTTACTCGACAGGGCGTTATGGCTACACCTTC; CDR3: CASSYSTGRYGYTF
D: NA; V: TRBV27; size: NA; J: TRBJ2-5; DNA: TGTGCCAGCAGTCCCGGCACTATCGTAGAGACCCAGTACTTC; CDR3: CASSPGTIVETQYF
D: NA; V: TRBV7-3; size: NA; J: TRBJ1-1; DNA: TGTGCCAGCAGCTTAAGGGGGGGAACGAACACTGAAGCTTTCTTT; CDR3: CASSLRGGTNTEAFF
D: NA; V: TRBV27; size: NA; J: TRBJ2-6; DNA: TGTGCCAGCAGTTTATCGTCAGGGGAGGGCTCTGGGGCCAACGTCCTGACTTTC; CDR3: CASSLSSGEGSGANVLTF
D: NA; V: TRBV1; size: NA; J: TRBJ1-6; DNA: TGCACCAGTCAACATTTACAGAGGGCCTCCTATAATTCACCCCTCCACTTT; CDR3: CTSQHLQRASYNSPLHF
D: TRBD1; V: TRBV7-2; size: NA; J: TRBJ2-5; DNA: TGTGCCAGCAGCCTGAGACAGGGAGCCCCACAAGAGACCCAGTACTTC; CDR3: CASSLRQGAPQETQYF
D: NA; V: TRBV7-2; size: NA; J: TRBJ1-4; DNA: TGTGCCAGCAGCCTAGGGTCGGAGGCAACTAATGAAAAACTGTTTTTT; CDR3: CASSLGSEATNEKLFF
D: TRBD2; V: TRBV6-1; size: NA; J: TRBJ2-7; DNA: TGTGCCAGCAGTGGGACTAGCGCCTCCTACGAGCAGTACTTC; CDR3: CASSGTSASYEQYF
D: NA; V: TRBV7-2; size: NA; J: TRBJ2-1; DNA: TGTGCCAGCAGCCCCGGGGGAGGGGGGGTATGGAATGAGCAGTTCTTC; CDR3: CASSPGGGGVWNEQFF
D: TRBD1; V: TRBV6-5; size: NA; J: TRBJ1-2; DNA: TGTGCCAGCAGTTCCTCCACAGGGGGGGATGGCTACACCTTC; CDR3: CASSSSTGGDGYTF
D: NA; V: TRBV9; size: NA; J: TRBJ2-1; DNA: TGTGCCAGCAGCGTAGTGGGAGGTGGGGAGCAGTTCTTC; CDR3: CASSVVGGGEQFF
D: NA; V: TRBV7-8; size: NA; J: TRBJ1-3; DNA: TGTGCCAGCAGCTTCCAGGGTACGCTCTCTGGAAACACCATATATTTT; CDR3: CASSFQGTLSGNTIYF
D: TRBD2; V: TRBV6-1; size: NA; J: TRBJ2-1; DNA: TGTGCCAGCAGCTACGGACTAGCGGGAGTGGGTGAGCAGTTCTTC; CDR3: CASSYGLAGVGEQFF
D: NA; V: TRBV7-9; size: NA; J: TRBJ2-7; DNA: TGTGCCAGCAGCGTTCGGAAGCGGACAGAGGCCTACGAGCAGTACTTC; CDR3: CASSVRKRTEAYEQYF
D: TRBD1; V: TRBV7-6; size: NA; J: TRBJ2-7; DNA: TGTGCCAGCAGCTGGGGGACAGGGGATTACGAGCAGTACTTC; CDR3: CASSWGTGDYEQYF
D: TRBD1; V: TRBV4-1; size: NA; J: TRBJ1-5; DNA: TGCGCCAGCAGCCCCTTCTCCGGGACAGGGCTAACTCAGCCCCAGCATTTT; CDR3: CASSPFSGTGLTQPQHF
D: NA; V: TRBV27; size: NA; J: TRBJ1-1; DNA: TGTGCCAGCAGTTTAACGAGGAACACTGAAGCTTTCTTT; CDR3: CASSLTRNTEAFF
D: NA; V: TRBV5-1; size: NA; J: TRBJ2-2; DNA: TGCGCCAGCAGCTTGGTAACAGAATCGTTCACCGGGGAGCTGTTTTTT; CDR3: CASSLVTESFTGELFF
D: NA; V: TRBV4-1; size: NA; J: TRBJ1-3; DNA: TGCGCCAGCAGCCAAGATGGGGCAGGTCTAATCTCTGGAAACACCATATATTTT; CDR3: CASSQDGAGLISGNTIYF
D: NA; V: TRBV7-9; size: NA; J: TRBJ1-5; DNA: TGTGCCAGCAGCTCACAGAACCAGCCCCAGCATTTT; CDR3: CASSSQNQPQHF
D: NA; V: TRBV7-6; size: NA; J: TRBJ2-3; DNA: TGTGCCAGCAGCTTCAGGACAGATACGCAGTATTTT; CDR3: CASSFRTDTQYF
D: TRBD1; V: TRBV29-1; size: NA; J: TRBJ2-2; DNA: TGCAGCGTTGGACTCCGGGACAGAAGGAACACCGGGGAGCTGTTTTTT; CDR3: CSVGLRDRRNTGELFF
D: TRBD2; V: TRBV7-3; size: NA; J: TRBJ2-3; DNA: TGTGCCAGCAGCTTGGCAGCGGGAGTGGGAACAGATACGCAGTATTTT; CDR3: CASSLAAGVGTDTQYF
D: NA; V: TRBV27; size: NA; J: TRBJ2-5; DNA: TGTGCCAGCAGTCCCCCTGTTGGGGGCGAGACCCAGTACTTC; CDR3: CASSPPVGGETQYF
D: TRBD1; V: TRBV7-2; size: NA; J: TRBJ2-7; DNA: TGTGCCAGCACCCCCCGGGACAGGGCCTACGAGCAGTACTTC; CDR3: CASTPRDRAYEQYF
D: NA; V: TRBV7-2; size: NA; J: TRBJ1-5; DNA: TGTGCCAGCAGCTTTCCGGGTAGGAGCAATCAGCCCCAGCATTTT; CDR3: CASSFPGRSNQPQHF
D: TRBD1; V: TRBV7-2; size: NA; J: TRBJ1-2; DNA: TGTGCCAGCAGCTTACGGGACAGAGATGGCTACACCTTC; CDR3: CASSLRDRDGYTF
D: NA; V: TRBV6-5; size: NA; J: TRBJ2-7; DNA: TGTGCCAGCAGTTACTCAGGGGGAGCGACCTCCTACGAGCAGTACTTC; CDR3: CASSYSGGATSYEQYF
D: TRBD2; V: TRBV27; size: NA; J: TRBJ2-7; DNA: TGTGCCAGCAGTCTAGCGGGAGCGACCTACGAGCAGTACTTC; CDR3: CASSLAGATYEQYF
D: NA; V: TRBV19; size: NA; J: TRBJ2-4; DNA: TGTGCCAGTAGTCCCCTTATGAGAGGGAGTACCAAAAACATTCAGTACTTC; CDR3: CASSPLMRGSTKNIQYF
D: TRBD2; V: TRBV27; size: NA; J: TRBJ2-7; DNA: TGTGCCAGCAGTTTACCTAGCGGGAGGGCCGAGCAGTACTTC; CDR3: CASSLPSGRAEQYF
D: TRBD1; V: TRBV16; size: NA; J: TRBJ1-5; DNA: TGTGCCAGCAGCCTAGGGACAGGTGATAGCAATCAGCCCCAGCATTTT; CDR3: CASSLGTGDSNQPQHF
D: NA; V: TRBV27; size: NA; J: TRBJ1-5; DNA: TGTGCCAGCAAGAAACAGGGTCAGCCCCAGCATTTT; CDR3: CASKKQGQPQHF
D: TRBD1; V: TRBV10-3; size: NA; J: TRBJ1-2; DNA: TGTGCCATCAGACTGCAGGGGGCGGAGAACTATGGCTACACCTTC; CDR3: CAIRLQGAENYGYTF
D: NA; V: TRBV6-1; size: NA; J: TRBJ1-5; DNA: TGTGCCAGCAGCAGCAGGGTGAGTCAGCCCCAGCATTTT; CDR3: CASSSRVSQPQHF
D: NA; V: TRBV6-5; size: NA; J: TRBJ1-2; DNA: TGTGCCAGCAGTTACGCTGGACAAGGATATGGCTACACCTTC; CDR3: CASSYAGQGYGYTF
D: NA; V: TRBV10-3; size: NA; J: TRBJ1-6; DNA: TGTGCCATCAGTGAAACTCCTGGGTTCGGGGGTAGCTCCTATAATTCACCCCTCCACTTT; CDR3: CAISETPGFGGSSYNSPLHF
D: TRBD2; V: TRBV7-3; size: few; J: TRBJ2-1; DNA: TGTGCCAGCAGCTTAACTAGCGGGAGGAACTACAATGAGCAGTTCTTC; CDR3: CASSLTSGRNYNEQFF
D: NA; V: TRBV19; size: NA; J: TRBJ2-1; DNA: TGTGCCAGTAGTACAGGGAAAGGCAATGTTGAGCAGTTCTTC; CDR3: CASSTGKGNVEQFF
D: TRBD1; V: TRBV5-1; size: NA; J: TRBJ2-7; DNA: TGCGCCAGCAGCTTGGGACAGGGGGTCTACGAGCAGTACTTC; CDR3: CASSLGQGVYEQYF
D: TRBD2; V: TRBV9; size: once; J: TRBJ2-1; DNA: TGTGCCAGCAGCGTAGGCGGGACTAGCGGGACGCTTTACAATGAGCAGTTCTTC; CDR3: CASSVGGTSGTLYNEQFF
D: NA; V: TRBV14; size: NA; J: TRBJ2-7; DNA: TGTGCCAGCAGCCCTAGTCCGGAGGGGCTACCCTACGAGCAGTACTTC; CDR3: CASSPSPEGLPYEQYF
D: TRBD2; V: TRBV7-2; size: NA; J: TRBJ2-1; DNA: TGTGCCAGCAGCTTAGCGGTAGCGGGAGGGTACTCCTACAATGAGCAGTTCTTC; CDR3: CASSLAVAGGYSYNEQFF
D: NA; V: TRBV19; size: few; J: TRBJ1-3; DNA: NA; CDR3: CASTSAGGNTIYF
D: NA; V: TRBV30; size: once; J: TRBJ1-5; DNA: TGTGCCTGGGGGGCACATCAGCCCCAGCATTTT; CDR3: CAWGAHQPQHF
D: NA; V: TRBV19; size: NA; J: TRBJ2-7; DNA: TGTGCCAGTAGTCTCTCTCGGCAGCGGTCCTACGAGCAGTACTTC; CDR3: CASSLSRQRSYEQYF
D: TRBD1; V: TRBV28; size: NA; J: TRBJ1-1; DNA: TGTGCCAGCAGTTTACGGACAGGGGAAGCTTTCTTT; CDR3: CASSLRTGEAFF
D: NA; V: TRBV28; size: NA; J: TRBJ2-1; DNA: TGTGCCAGCAGCCCTCGGATAGCTCCGTACAATGAGCAGTTCTTC; CDR3: CASSPRIAPYNEQFF
D: NA; V: TRBV4-3; size: NA; J: TRBJ2-7; DNA: TGCGCCAGCAGCCAAGATACAGCCGTGGTAATGGAGCAGTACTTC; CDR3: CASSQDTAVVMEQYF
D: NA; V: TRBV5-8; size: NA; J: TRBJ2-7; DNA: TGTGCCAGCAGCTTGGGAGGGTACTACGAGCAGTACTTC; CDR3: CASSLGGYYEQYF
D: TRBD2; V: TRBV5-4; size: NA; J: TRBJ2-4; DNA: TGTGCCAGCAGCTTGGGGCTAGCGGGAGTCTGGGACATTCAGTACTTC; CDR3: CASSLGLAGVWDIQYF
D: NA; V: TRBV27; size: NA; J: TRBJ1-1; DNA: TGTGCCAGCAGTTTTCACAGGGTTGAAAATGAAGCTTTCTTT; CDR3: CASSFHRVENEAFF
D: NA; V: TRBV5-6; size: NA; J: TRBJ2-7; DNA: TGTGCCAGCAGCTTGTACCCGGACAACTCCTACGAGCAGTACTTC; CDR3: CASSLYPDNSYEQYF
D: TRBD1; V: TRBV10-3; size: NA; J: TRBJ1-2; DNA: TGTGCCATCAGTGAATTACAGGGGGCGTATGGCTACACCTTC; CDR3: CAISELQGAYGYTF
D: NA; V: TRBV10-3; size: medium-sized; J: TRBJ2-7; DNA: TGTGCCATCAGTGAGGGGAGCTTAGAGTACTTC; CDR3: CAISEGSLEYF
D: TRBD2; V: TRBV7-8; size: NA; J: TRBJ2-7; DNA: TGTGCCAGCAGCAGAGGGACTAGCGGTTCCTACGAGCAGTACTTC; CDR3: CASSRGTSGSYEQYF
D: TRBD1; V: TRBV5-1; size: once; J: TRBJ1-2; DNA: TGCGCCAGCAGCCTGGGACAGATTACTAACTATGGCTACACCTTC; CDR3: CASSLGQITNYGYTF